Following are 32 T cell receptor beta chains from one sample sequenced in a study of cytomegalovirus exposure and HLA in healthy donors. Only in-frame clones appear in the TCRdb table, and some are missing; sequencing was by immunoSEQ multiplex PCR. The data show 100,000 to 150,000 clones, about nine tenths seen once. Material: PBMCs. These receptors came from a man aged 25 to 40 in good health and CMV-seronegative.

The chain has TRBV4-1 and TRBJ1-1; the match to TRBD1 covers 8 bases. The length of the CDR3 is 19 residues. After removal of 0 bases from V and 4 bases from J, the junction contained 16 bases not matched to a gene. Germline CDR1 reads MGHRA; CDR2 reads YSYEKL. The CDR3 region is CASSQDFRDRLTWSTEAFF. CDR3 nucleotide sequence: TGCGCCAGCAGCCAAGATTTCCGGGACAGGCTAACCTGGAGCACTGAAGCTTTCTTT.

This clone came up once. The CDR3 nucleotides read TGTGCCAGCAGCTTTCTTCGGGACACTGAAGCTTTCTTT. Translated: CASSFLRDTEAFF. V and J are TRBV7-8 and TRBJ1-1; no reliable D call. This CDR3 is built from 13 residues. Germline-derived CDR1 and CDR2 are SGHVS and FQNEAQ. Trimming pared 3 bases from V and 3 bases from J, leaving 8 bases between.

On this clone: Other nucleotide sequences in the sample specify the same CDR3. The V call is TRBV4-1, the J call TRBJ2-2; 7 nucleotides align to TRBD1. CDR3 length equals 15 residues. Germline-derived CDR1 and CDR2 are MGHRA and YSYEKL. V lost 4 bases to trimming and J lost 0 bases; unmatched junction nucleotides: 2. CDR3 DNA sequence: TGCGCCAGCAGCCTTGACAGGGCGAACACCGGGGAGCTGTTTTTT. This sequence encodes CASSLDRANTGELFF.

V gene TRBV4-3 combines with J gene TRBJ1-2; 7 positions agree with TRBD1. This CDR3 is built from 19 residues. Germline trimming cut 1 base from V and 4 bases from J; bases unmatched to any gene: 18. The germline gives CDR1 LGHNA, CDR2 YSLEER. In DNA form, the CDR3 reads TGCGCCAGCAGCCAAGTACGACTCACAGGGGCGCTTGGGGCCTATGGCTACACCTTC. It yields the protein CASSQVRLTGALGAYGYTF.

The chain has TRBV29-1 and TRBJ2-3; tentative D call: TRBD2 (6 bases). Between the trimmed V and J ends, which lost 7 bases and 0 bases, there was a span of 23 bases. Germline V gene sequence: CDR1 SQVTM, CDR2 ANQGSEA. CDR3 length equals 17 residues. CDR3 bases: TGCAGCGCACGGGGGACTGCAAGTATAACTAGCACAGATACGCAGTATTTT. Its protein product is CSARGTASITSTDTQYF.

The rearrangement links TRBV5-1 to TRBJ2-1; maybe TRBD2 (7 bases). The V end lost 4 bases, the J end lost 0 bases, and 17 bases lay between the germline ends. CDR1 is SGHRS, CDR2 YFSETQ, per germline. CDR3 length: 17 amino acids. The CDR3 bases are TGCGCCAGCAGCCCTTCCGGGGGGCAGAGCTCCTACAATGAGCAGTTCTTC. It codes for CASSPSGGQSSYNEQFF.

The V call is TRBV4-1, the J call TRBJ2-1, with 15 bases aligning to TRBD2. With V trimmed by 0 bases and J by 10 bases, 16 bases remained unmatched. Germline CDR1 reads MGHRA; CDR2 reads YSYEKL. The CDR3 totals 20 residues. As DNA, the CDR3 is TGCGCCAGCAGCCAAGAAGGGACTAGCGGGAGGAAATCCGAAAAAGGGGAGCAGTTCTTC. This codes for CASSQEGTSGRKSEKGEQFF.

The chain joins TRBV14 to TRBJ1-4, with D possibly being TRBD1 (5 bases). Germline values: CDR1 SGHDN, CDR2 FVKESK. The CDR3 totals 14 residues. V dropped 3 bases and J dropped 8 bases, with 13 bases sitting between them. Here the CDR3 reads CASSHNLDSEKLFF. In nucleotides, the CDR3 is TGTGCCAGCAGCCATAATCTAGACAGCGAAAAACTGTTTTTT.

The V gene is TRBV29-1, the J gene TRBJ1-2; possible D gene TRBD1, 6 bases. The CDR3 extends over 12 amino acids. The germline CDR1 and CDR2 sequences are SQVTM and ANQGSEA. Trimming took off 7 bases at V and 4 bases at J, with 13 bases between the two ends. CDR3 in amino acids: CSENRAGYGYTF. The CDR3 DNA is TGCAGCGAGAACAGGGCCGGCTATGGCTACACCTTC.

V usage is TRBV5-1 and J usage is TRBJ2-7; D perhaps matches TRBD1 (7 bases). The CDR3 is made up of 13 amino acids. V lost 0 bases and J 6 bases, leaving 10 bases between the germline ends. The germline CDR1 and CDR2 sequences are SGHRS and YFSETQ. This CDR3 reads CASSLGQGGEQYF. CDR3 in DNA: TGCGCCAGCAGCTTGGGACAGGGAGGCGAGCAGTACTTC.

The chain combines TRBV29-1 with TRBJ2-3; 10 bases are a match to TRBD1. The CDR3 covers 14 residues. Germline CDR1 reads SQVTM; CDR2 reads ANQGSEA. The trim removed 0 bases at V and 4 bases at J, leaving 1 base unmatched. Here the CDR3 reads CSVEDGTGADTQYF. CDR3 DNA: TGCAGCGTTGAAGACGGGACAGGGGCAGATACGCAGTATTTT.

The rearrangement joins TRBV27 to TRBJ1-5; 8 bases align to TRBD1. V trimming: 5 bases; J trimming: 2 bases; junction bases outside the gene matches: 8. Germline assignment: CDR1 MNHEY and CDR2 SMNVEV (reference sequence). This CDR3 region has 16 residues. The DNA for the CDR3 is TGTGCCAGCAGTAATTTCAGGGGGCTAGGCAATCAGCCCCAGCATTTT. This translates into CASSNFRGLGNQPQHF.

The chain recombines TRBV18 with TRBJ2-5; 9 bases match TRBD2. J lost 5 bases, V lost 3 bases, and 16 bases had no gene match. CDR3 length: 18 residues. Germline V gene sequence: CDR1 KGHSH, CDR2 LQKENI. The chain's CDR3 is CASSPVQGSSGSRETQYF. CDR3 DNA: TGTGCCAGCTCACCGGTCCAGGGGAGTAGCGGGAGTCGGGAGACCCAGTACTTC. The full variable domain, completed using reference TRBV18 and TRBJ2-5, is NAGVMQNPRHLVRRRGQEARLRCSPMKGHSHVYWYRQLPEEGLKFMVYLQKENIIDESGMPKERFSAEFPKEGPSILRIQQVVRGDSAAYFCASSPVQGSSGSRETQYFGPGTRLLVL.

The chain is built from TRBV5-1 and TRBJ2-7; D not certain. Trimming shortened V by 0 bases and J by 0 bases, and 7 bases separated the two germline ends. Germline CDR1 is SGHRS and CDR2 is YFSETQ. The CDR3 has 14 residues. Here the CDR3 reads CASSLDSSSYEQYF. CDR3 in DNA: TGCGCCAGCAGCTTGGACTCGAGCTCCTACGAGCAGTACTTC. The whole variable domain, filled in from reference TRBV5-1 and TRBJ2-7, reads KAGVTQTPRYLIKTRGQQVTLSCSPISGHRSVSWYQQTPGQGLQFLFEYFSETQRNKGNFPGRFSGRQFSNSRSEMNVSTLELGDSALYLCASSLDSSSYEQYFGPGTRLTVT.

This clone has only one observation. The chain is built from TRBV29-1 and TRBJ1-1; tentative D call: TRBD1 (5 bases). The germline CDR1 and CDR2 sequences are SQVTM and ANQGSEA. CDR3 length: 14 residues. Between the trimmed V and J ends, which lost 7 bases and 0 bases, there was a span of 15 bases. In nucleotides, the CDR3 is TGCAGCGCCTACGGGGGTTCCATGAACACTGAAGCTTTCTTT. Translated, it gives CSAYGGSMNTEAFF.

This chain connects TRBV12-5 to TRBJ1-1; the D gene is possibly TRBD1 (6 bases). This CDR3 has 13 amino acids. Trimming removed 6 bases at V and 2 bases at J, with 10 bases between. Looked up from germline, CDR1 is LGHNT and CDR2 is FRNRAP. The CDR3 region is CASGWGRNTEAFF. Here the CDR3 DNA reads TGTGCTAGTGGCTGGGGGCGAAACACTGAAGCTTTCTTT. The full variable domain, in which reference TRBV12-5 and TRBJ1-1 provide the parts outside the CDR3, is DARVTQTPRHKVTEMGQEVTMRCQPILGHNTVFWYRQTMMQGLELLAYFRNRAPLDDSGMPKDRFSAEMPDATLATLKIQPSEPRDSAVYFCASGWGRNTEAFFGQGTRLTVV.

The chain employs TRBV6-6 and TRBJ1-2; 11 bases align to TRBD1. Germline values: CDR1 MNHNY, CDR2 SVGAGI (reference sequence). The V gene end was trimmed by 4 bases and the J gene end by 8 bases; junction bases not matched to a gene: 6. The CDR3 consists of 14 residues. As DNA, the CDR3 is TGTGCCAGCAGTTCAGGACAGGGGGCTGGAGGCTACACCTTC. Translating it yields CASSSGQGAGGYTF.

The CDR3 loop reads CASSLGDRGGNSPLHF. For the CDR3, the DNA is TGCGCCAGCAGCTTGGGAGACAGGGGAGGGAATTCACCCCTCCACTTT. This chain links TRBV5-1 with TRBJ1-6; 8 positions match TRBD1. V trimming: 0 bases; J trimming: 7 bases; junction bases outside the gene matches: 6. Germline V lookup: CDR1 SGHRS, CDR2 YFSETQ. The CDR3 length is 16 residues. The complete variable domain, with remaining parts taken from reference TRBV5-1 and TRBJ1-6, reads KAGVTQTPRYLIKTRGQQVTLSCSPISGHRSVSWYQQTPGQGLQFLFEYFSETQRNKGNFPGRFSGRQFSNSRSEMNVSTLELGDSALYLCASSLGDRGGNSPLHFGNGTRLTVT.

Regarding this clone: An end of the junction does not agree with germline; a read error may underlie this. The same CDR3 can be traced to other DNA sequences in this sample. This chain uses TRBV7-2 with TRBJ2-3, with 10 bases fitting TRBD2. Germline V CDR1 and CDR2: SGHTA, FQGNSA. CDR3 length: 15 amino acids. Here the CDR3 DNA reads TGTGCCAGCAGCTTCACTAGCGGGACTGCAGATACGCAATATTTT. It translates to CASSFTSGTADTQYF. Filled out from reference TRBV7-2 and TRBJ2-3, the complete variable domain reads GAGVSQSPSNKVTEKGKDVELRCDPISGHTALYWYRQSLGQGLEFLIYFQGNSAPDKSGLPSDRFSAERTGGSVSTLTIQRTQQEDSAVYLCASSFTSGTADTQYFGPGTRLTVL.

The chain uses TRBV5-1 and TRBJ2-1; a weak D match, TRBD2 (6 bases). V was trimmed by 0 bases and J by 8 bases, leaving 15 bases between them. From germline, CDR1 is SGHRS and CDR2 YFSETQ. The CDR3 covers 15 residues. The CDR3 DNA sequence: TGCGCCAGCAGCTTGGGGGCGGGATTTGGGCATGAGCAGTTCTTC. Its protein is CASSLGAGFGHEQFF.

This chain links TRBV5-6 with TRBJ2-5, with 11 nucleotides matching TRBD2. The V segment lost 2 bases and the J segment 5 bases; nucleotides outside the gene matches: 5. CDR3 length: 15 amino acids. From germline, CDR1 is SGHDT and CDR2 YYEEEE. CDR3 loop: CASSLLAGVAETQYF. The CDR3, as DNA: TGTGCCAGCAGCTTACTAGCGGGAGTCGCGGAGACCCAGTACTTC.

The rearrangement links TRBV5-5 to TRBJ2-7, with D possibly being TRBD1 (6 bases). This CDR3 region has 15 residues. Trimming took off 5 bases at V and 3 bases at J, with 18 bases between the two ends. CDR1 is SGHKS and CDR2 is YYEKEE in the germline V gene (reference sequence). CDR3 coding DNA: TGTGCCAGCAGGGGCACCGGAGACAGGCACTACGAGCAGTACTTC. Its translation: CASRGTGDRHYEQYF. Filled out from reference TRBV5-5 and TRBJ2-7, the complete variable domain reads DAGVTQSPTHLIKTRGQQVTLRCSPISGHKSVSWYQQVLGQGPQFIFQYYEKEERGRGNFPDRFSARQFPNYSSELNVNALLLGDSALYLCASRGTGDRHYEQYFGPGTRLTVT.

The chain recombines TRBV19 with TRBJ2-1, with 7 bases that match TRBD2. This CDR3 region has 16 residues. Germline lookup yields CDR1 LNHDA and CDR2 SQIVND (reference sequence). V dropped 4 bases and J dropped 4; count of bases not matched to a gene: 10. CDR3 sequence (DNA): TGTGCCAGTAGTACCTCAGCGGGACCCCCATACAATGAGCAGTTCTTC. Translated: CASSTSAGPPYNEQFF.

The chain has TRBV6-5 and TRBJ2-4; tentatively, D is TRBD2 (5 bases). This CDR3 is built from 12 residues. V lost 7 bases and J 6 bases, leaving 10 bases between the germline ends. Germline loops: CDR1 MNHEY, CDR2 SVGAGI. CDR3 loop: CASILAGNIQYF. CDR3 sequence (DNA): TGTGCCAGCATTCTTGCGGGAAACATTCAGTACTTC.

The V gene is TRBV7-9, the J gene TRBJ2-6; D is undetermined. From germline, CDR1 is SEHNR and CDR2 FQNEAQ (reference sequence). Between the trimmed V and J ends, which lost 1 base and 0 bases, there was a span of 4 bases. The CDR3 contains 15 residues. The CDR3 loop is CASSLGVSGANVLTF. CDR3 nucleotide sequence: TGTGCCAGCAGCTTAGGAGTCTCTGGGGCCAACGTCCTGACTTTC.

V gene TRBV27 combines with J gene TRBJ2-1; 9 bases fit TRBD2. This CDR3 is 15 amino acids long. With 8 bases clipped from V and 5 bases from J, the junction kept 10 bases outside the gene matches. Germline CDR1 MNHEY, CDR2 SMNVEV (reference sequence). The CDR3 DNA reads as TGTGCCAGCTGGGTCCAGGCTAGCGGGGACAATGAGCAGTTCTTC. Encoded protein: CASWVQASGDNEQFF.

CDR3 region: CASTGTSGLNEQFF. CDR3 DNA sequence: TGCGCCAGCACCGGGACTAGCGGCCTCAATGAGCAGTTCTTC. The chain links TRBV10-2 to TRBJ2-1, with 11 bases lining up with TRBD2. The V gene's germline CDR1 is WSHSY and CDR2 SAAADI. V shed 7 bases and J 6 bases; nucleotides not matched to a gene: 5. This CDR3 spans 14 amino acids.

This clone was counted a single time. The chain joins TRBV4-3 to TRBJ2-6; D uncertain. CDR1 and CDR2 (germline): LGHNA, YSLEER. CDR3 length: 14 residues. V was shortened by 0 bases and J by 4 bases, with 4 bases between the two germline ends. The CDR3, as DNA: TGCGCCAGCAGCCAAGACTTAGGGGCCAACGTCCTGACTTTC. It yields the protein CASSQDLGANVLTF.

The genes are TRBV6-1 and TRBJ2-6; unclear D gene. The CDR3 has 13 residues. The ends were cut back, 8 bases at V and 4 bases at J, with 9 bases in the middle. Germline values: CDR1 MNHNS, CDR2 SASEGT. This CDR3 reads CASWSSGANVLTF. The CDR3 coding sequence is TGTGCCAGCTGGAGCTCGGGGGCCAACGTCCTGACTTTC.

This chain connects TRBV30 to TRBJ1-3; maybe TRBD1 (6 bases). CDR3 length: 12 residues. Trimming removed 8 bases at V and 2 bases at J, with 10 bases between. Germline V gives CDR1 GTSNPN, CDR2 SVGIG (reference sequence). The CDR3 sequence is CARGQTGNTIYF. For the CDR3, the DNA is TGTGCCCGCGGACAGACTGGAAACACCATATATTTT.

The chain links TRBV6-5 to TRBJ1-1; TRBD1 matches at 7 bases. V lost 6 bases to trimming and J lost 3 bases; unmatched junction nucleotides: 4. The CDR3 consists of 13 residues. The germline gives CDR1 MNHEY, CDR2 SVGAGI. The CDR3 DNA reads as TGTGCCAGCAGCCGGACAGGAGACACTGAAGCTTTCTTT. It specifies CASSRTGDTEAFF.

The chain links TRBV7-8 to TRBJ2-7, with D perhaps TRBD1 (6 bases). Trimming pared 4 bases from V and 3 bases from J, leaving 19 bases between. Germline V gene sequence: CDR1 SGHVS, CDR2 FQNEAQ. The CDR3 has 16 amino acids. The DNA of the CDR3 is TGTGCCAGCAGCTCCCTCCTGACAGGCACGTTCTACGAGCAGTACTTC. This translates into CASSSLLTGTFYEQYF.